The 9 T cell receptor beta chains below come from one sample, sequenced in a study of blood T cell repertoires in COVID-19. The data were produced by immunoSEQ multiplex PCR, yet TCRdb's version contains in-frame clones alone and is incomplete. The sample has about 120,000 clones; around 87% are singletons. Sample: peripheral blood. The origin of the receptors is a middle-aged man with acute or convalescent COVID-19.

The chain has TRBV27 and TRBJ2-7; 9 bases map to TRBD1. The CDR3 is 15 residues long. Germline V gene data show CDR1 as MNHEY and CDR2 as SMNVEV (reference sequence). The J segment lost 4 bases and the V segment lost 6 bases, leaving 10 bases of the junction unmatched. The CDR3 DNA reads TGTGCCAGCAGCGGGGTTGGGACAGGGAGGTACGAGCAGTACTTC. This encodes CASSGVGTGRYEQYF.

The J gene is TRBJ2-3, the V gene TRBV11-2; TRBD2 aligns across 7 bases. CDR3 size: 17 residues. The germline CDR1 and CDR2 sequences are SGHAT and FQNNGV. The V segment lost 4 bases and the J segment 2 bases; nucleotides outside the gene matches: 12. The CDR3 bases are TGTGCCAGCAGCTCTATAAAAGCGGGAAGGAACACAGATACGCAGTATTTT. Translating gives CASSSIKAGRNTDTQYF.

This clone was recorded once. This chain connects TRBV7-2 to TRBJ2-7, with D possibly TRBD2 on 7 matching bases. The CDR3 has 14 residues. Trimming removed 0 bases from V and 6 bases from J, with 12 bases in between. Per germline, CDR1 SGHTA and CDR2 FQGNSA. In DNA form, the CDR3 reads TGTGCCAGCAGCTTAGCGGGCGGGGGCGGCGAGCAGTACTTC. Its protein is CASSLAGGGGEQYF. Full variable domain (outside the CDR3, taken from reference TRBV7-2 and TRBJ2-7): GAGVSQSPSNKVTEKGKDVELRCDPISGHTALYWYRQSLGQGLEFLIYFQGNSAPDKSGLPSDRFSAERTGGSVSTLTIQRTQQEDSAVYLCASSLAGGGGEQYFGPGTRLTVT.

Only a few counts were recorded for this clone. The chain carries TRBV18 and TRBJ2-1; TRBD2 agrees at 13 bases. This CDR3 has 14 amino acids. With V trimmed by 2 bases and J by 14 bases, 6 bases remained unmatched. The V gene's germline CDR1 is KGHSH and CDR2 LQKENI. The CDR3 loop is CASSPKGGTSGKFF. The CDR3, as DNA: TGTGCCAGCTCACCAAAAGGGGGGACTAGCGGGAAGTTCTTC.

The chain is built from TRBV4-3 and TRBJ1-2; 8 bases match TRBD1. Germline V gene lookup returns CDR1 LGHNA and CDR2 YSLEER. The CDR3 sequence is 13 residues long. The trim removed 3 bases at V and 7 bases at J, leaving 4 bases unmatched. The chain's CDR3 is CASSQLDRAGYTF. The CDR3 DNA reads as TGCGCCAGCAGCCAGCTGGACAGGGCTGGCTACACCTTC.

The chain links TRBV5-1 to TRBJ2-3; no clear D. The CDR3 runs to 14 residues. V lost 2 bases, J lost 0 bases, and 7 bases lay in between. Germline V gene sequence: CDR1 SGHRS, CDR2 YFSETQ. CDR3 sequence reads: CASSFGSSTDTQYF. The DNA for the CDR3 is TGCGCCAGCAGCTTCGGTAGTAGCACAGATACGCAGTATTTT.

DNA for the CDR3: TGTGCCAGCAGCTTGTTTACGACTCCTAGTGTGGACACTGAAGCTTTCTTT. Translated: CASSLFTTPSVDTEAFF. V and J are TRBV5-4 and TRBJ1-1, with D hard to call. This CDR3 contains 17 residues. CDR1 and CDR2 from the germline V gene are SGHNT and YYREEE (reference sequence). Trimming took off 1 base at V and 3 bases at J, with 19 bases between the two ends.

Points on this clone: One end of the junction varies from germline; a read error may be responsible. The genes are TRBV10-1 and TRBJ1-2, with a tentative D call TRBD1 (6 bases). The CDR3 runs to 9 residues. Germline CDR1 WNHNN, CDR2 SYGVQD (reference sequence). CDR3 in DNA: TGCGCCAGCAGTGAACCAGGGGATTTC. The encoded protein is CASSEPGDF.

The rearrangement links TRBV30 to TRBJ1-4; 7 bases are a match to TRBD1. V lost 0 bases to trimming and J lost 5 bases; unmatched junction nucleotides: 6. The CDR3 has 15 amino acids. Germline CDR1 and CDR2: GTSNPN and SVGIG (reference sequence). The CDR3 DNA is TGTGCCTGGAGTGTACCGGCAGGGGGGAATGAAAAACTGTTTTTT. Encoded protein: CAWSVPAGGNEKLFF. The whole variable domain, remainder taken from reference TRBV30 and TRBJ1-4, is SQTIHQWPATLVQPVGSPLSLECTVEGTSNPNLYWYRQAAGRGLQLLFYSVGIGQISSEVPQNLSASRPQDRQFILSSKKLLLSDSGFYLCAWSVPAGGNEKLFFGSGTQLSVL.